Listed below are T cell receptor beta chains from one sample, sequenced in a study of Tregs in tolerant kidney transplant recipients. Only in-frame clones appear in the TCRdb table, and some are missing; sequencing was by immunoSEQ multiplex PCR. The repertoire has 55,000 to 80,000 clones, 95% to 98% of them found once; the top ten carry 0.34%. The source material was Tregs from blood, sampled before the transplant. Source of these receptors: a human donor who received a combined kidney and bone marrow transplant. CDR3s include the opening cysteine and the closing phenylalanine or tryptophan. Fields, in order: D gene, J gene, V gene, CDR3 protein. The D gene is left open where the match is weak.

- TRBJ2-7 TRBV19 CASSILVAETYEQYF
- TRBJ1-2 TRBV19 CASSSPFGGNYGYTF
- TRBJ2-7 TRBV10-1 CASSDPAVSVYEQYF
- TRBJ1-4 TRBV11-2 CASSLRLQDNEKLFF
TRBD2 TRBJ2-1 TRBV7-2 CASSLGSGSINEQFF
- TRBJ2-4 TRBV30 CAWSRGLAKNIQYF
TRBD1 TRBJ1-1 TRBV4-1 CASSPETQGGTEAFF
- TRBJ2-1 TRBV10-1 CASRPQALSYNEQFF
TRBD1 TRBJ1-1 TRBV6-1 CASRETGGNLEAFF
TRBD1 TRBJ2-3 TRBV5-4 CASSLRLGQGTDTQYF
TRBD1 TRBJ2-2 TRBV11-3 CASSFADRGPSGELFF
TRBD1 TRBJ1-1 TRBV6-6 CASGPGQGQYTEAFF
TRBD2 TRBJ2-5 TRBV7-6 CASSFSGGAVQETQYF
- TRBJ1-1 TRBV5-4 CASSLSGKSTEAFF
- TRBJ2-7 TRBV15 CATSRGTVSEQYF
TRBD2 TRBJ2-3 TRBV6-1 CASSEQNGRPLSTDTQYF
TRBD1 TRBJ1-4 TRBV30 CAWSTWTGDEKLFF
TRBD1 TRBJ2-7 TRBV6-6 CASSYGQGRAYEQYF
- TRBJ2-2 TRBV14 CASKPSHRAGELFF
- TRBJ2-5 TRBV4-3 CASSQGLRRQETQYF
- TRBJ2-1 TRBV5-1 CASSLALTTDDEQFF
TRBD1 TRBJ2-7 TRBV28 CASSSPLEDRAYEQYF
TRBD2 TRBJ2-3 TRBV7-2 CASSLYGTSGSTDTQYF
TRBD1 TRBJ2-7 TRBV5-5 CASSSPGQGARHEQYF
TRBD2 TRBJ2-1 TRBV10-3 CAISRHLGGRADNEQFF
TRBD1 TRBJ1-6 TRBV19 CASSAYRGRMNSPLHF
- TRBJ2-7 TRBV30 CAWSVPGDRYEQYF
TRBD2 TRBJ2-7 TRBV27 CASSFGLAGVSEQYF
- TRBJ1-5 TRBV18 CASSLGLRNQPQHF
TRBD2 TRBJ2-1 TRBV12-5 CASGGTSGNSYNEQFF
- TRBJ2-7 TRBV20-1 CSTERSYEQYF
- TRBJ2-7 TRBV5-1 CASSGGRVTYEQYF
- TRBJ1-2 TRBV7-9 CASSLQGTRNGYTF